A selection of T cell receptor beta chains follows, all from one sample in a study of blood T cell repertoires in COVID-19. Sequenced by immunoSEQ multiplex PCR; TCRdb stores in-frame clones only, minus some. The data contain approximately 100,000 clones, about 64% of them singletons. Sequencing used peripheral blood. Receptors originate from a human donor with acute or convalescent COVID-19. The donor label of this sample is uncertain. The CDR3 runs from the conserved cysteine through the conserved F or W. The D gene is left open where the match is weak. For some rows the clone size is stated as once, few or many, or as a class when expanded; others skip it.

>-|TRBV2|TRBJ2-7|-
TGTGCCAGCAGCGCCGCCTCGGGGTCTTGGTACGAGCAGTACTTC
CASSAASGSWYEQYF
>-|TRBV10-3|TRBJ1-1|-
TGTGCCATCAGCCAGGAAGGGGGTACGAACACTGAAGCTTTCTTT
CAISQEGGTNTEAFF
>TRBD1|TRBV11-2|TRBJ2-2|-
TGTGCCAGCAGCCGCGACAGGGCCTGGGCCGGGGAGCTGTTTTTT
CASSRDRAWAGELFF
>-|TRBV27|TRBJ2-1|-
TGTGCCAGCAGTCTAGATGGACTATTTTACAATGAGCAGTTCTTC
CASSLDGLFYNEQFF
>-|TRBV1|TRBJ2-2|-
TGCACCAGCAGAATACAACGGGGGGCGCCGAACACCGGGGAGCTGTTTTTT
CTSRIQRGAPNTGELFF
>-|TRBV28|TRBJ2-7|-
TGTGCCAGCAGCCGGGGACTGTACGAGCAGTACTTC
CASSRGLYEQYF
>-|TRBV7-2|TRBJ1-1|-
TGTGCCAGCAGCTTAGCACTAAACACTGAAGCTTTCTTT
CASSLALNTEAFF
>TRBD1|TRBV7-9|TRBJ1-1|-
TGTGCCAGCACCCTGGGACAGACGAACACTGAAGCTTTCTTT
CASTLGQTNTEAFF
>-|TRBV6-5|TRBJ2-3|few
TGTGCCAGCATCGAAGGGAGTACCACAGATACGCAGTATTTT
CASIEGSTTDTQYF
>TRBD2|TRBV5-6|TRBJ2-1|-
TGTGCCAGCAGCGATCTAGGAGCGGGGGGGAACAATGAGCAGTTCTTC
CASSDLGAGGNNEQFF
>-|TRBV28|TRBJ1-5|-
TGTGCCAGCAGTTTACCGAGGCAGGGGAATCAGCCCCAGCATTTT
CASSLPRQGNQPQHF
>TRBD1|TRBV7-9|TRBJ1-2|-
TGTGCCAGCAGCTCACAGGGGGCAGGGGGCTACACCTTC
CASSSQGAGGYTF